The clone carrying this T cell receptor beta chain was observed at least ten times. Its antigen is as yet unknown. The record originates from a study of early T cells in non-severe SARS-CoV-2 infection. Overall study findings and caveats: In VDJdb matching, anti-spike CD8 responses were favored while private and CD4 specificities went missing.

TCRdb reprocessed the 5' RACE reads via MiXCR and lists one record per CDR3 protein. Of approximately 97,000 distinct CDR3 sequences listed, about 11% are singletons. Trimming cost V 8 bases and J 7 bases; bases outside gene matches: 13. The germline V gene encodes CDR1 SEHNR and CDR2 FQNEAQ (reference sequence). The CDR3 spans 15 residues. The gene calls are TRBV7-9 and TRBJ2-1; 8 bases are shared with TRBD2. The source of this sequence is an adult who was a healthcare worker with PCR-confirmed SARS-CoV-2 infection or an uninfected control (not recorded which). Specimen: whole blood, collected at baseline. The CDR3 spells CASPPNGLAQNEQFF. CDR3 in DNA: TGTGCCAGCCCCCCCAATGGACTAGCTCAAAATGAGCAGTTCTTC. Variable domain in full (rest from reference TRBV7-9 and TRBJ2-1): DTGVSQNPRHKITKRGQNVTFRCDPISEHNRLYWYRQTLGQGPEFLTYFQNEAQLEKSRLLSDRFSAERPKGSFSTLEIQRTEQGDSAMYLCASPPNGLAQNEQFFGPGTRLTVL.